A selection of T cell receptor beta chains follows, all from one sample in a study of response to subunit inactivated influenza vaccine. MiXCR, applied by TCRdb to the RT-PCR reads, yields one record per CDR3 protein. The sample contains hundreds of thousands of distinct CDR3 sequences, around 8% of which appear only once. This specimen consisted of PBMCs from blood, obtained less than 25 months after vaccination. These TCRs come from a man aged 50-75 years who received an inactivated influenza vaccine. Both conserved end residues are part of each CDR3. A D gene is named only where the DNA matches it firmly. Clone size is shown for a subset of rows, as once, few, many or a class of expanded clone.

abundance	v_gene	d_gene	len	j_gene	CDR3nt	CDR3aa
NA	TRBV6-1	TRBD1	18	TRBJ1-1	TGTGCCAGCAGTCCAACTACTGGGACAGGGCCCAAGAACACTGAAGCTTTCTTT	CASSPTTGTGPKNTEAFF
few	TRBV29-1	TRBD1	14	TRBJ1-2	TGCAGCGTTGCAAAAGGGACAGGGACGGGAGGCTACACCTTC	CSVAKGTGTGGYTF
NA	TRBV20-1	TRBD2	16	TRBJ2-3	TGCAGTGCGAGGGATAGCGGGAGGGCCTGGACAGATACGCAGTATTTT	CSARDSGRAWTDTQYF
NA	TRBV20-1	NA	14	TRBJ1-5	TGCAGTGCTAGTACGGGGGGTGGCAATCAGCCCCAGCATTTT	CSASTGGGNQPQHF
few	TRBV5-1	NA	13	TRBJ2-7	TGCGCCAGCAGCTTGGAAAGTCTTGGCGAGCAGTACTTC	CASSLESLGEQYF
few	TRBV20-1	NA	13	TRBJ2-1	TGCAGTGCTAGTAGCTTATCGGGAAATGAGCAGTTCTTC	CSASSLSGNEQFF
few	TRBV14	NA	13	TRBJ2-3	TGTGCCAGTCATCAGGGCTCAACAGATACGCAGTATTTT	CASHQGSTDTQYF
many	TRBV4-2	NA	15	TRBJ2-1	TGTGCCAGCAGCCTCCTCCAGAGCTCCTACAATGAGCAGTTCTTC	CASSLLQSSYNEQFF
many	TRBV29-1	NA	12	TRBJ2-2	TGCAGCGTTGAGGGTGGTGGCGGGGAGCTGTTTTTT	CSVEGGGGELFF
many	TRBV12-3/TRBV12-4	NA	14	TRBJ1-3	TGTGCCAGCAGTTTAAGGGGTGGTGGAAACACCATATATTTT	CASSLRGGGNTIYF
NA	TRBV5-1	NA	15	TRBJ2-5	TGCGCCAGCAGCTTGGATCGGGGATTTCGGGAGACCCAGTACTTC	CASSLDRGFRETQYF
NA	TRBV5-1	NA	14	TRBJ2-7	TGCGCCAGCAGCTTAACCAGGGACCCCTACGAGCAGTACTTC	CASSLTRDPYEQYF
few	TRBV28	NA	17	TRBJ1-1	TGTGCCAGCAGTTTAGTTTCAAACTCTCAGGGGAACACTGAAGCTTTCTTT	CASSLVSNSQGNTEAFF
NA	TRBV3-1	TRBD1	16	TRBJ1-4	TGTGCCAGCAGCCAGGAGACAGGGGTCTTAAGCCGAAAACTGTTTTTT	CASSQETGVLSRKLFF
few	TRBV20-1	NA	13	TRBJ1-5	TGCAGTGCAAAGGACAGTAGCAATCAGCCCCAGCATTTT	CSAKDSSNQPQHF
few	TRBV12-3/TRBV12-4	TRBD1	18	TRBJ1-4	TGTGCCAGCAGTCCGACGGACAGGGGGAAGAGTAGCAGTGAAAAACTGTTTTTT	CASSPTDRGKSSSEKLFF
few	TRBV28	NA	15	TRBJ1-1	TGTGCCAGCAGTACAGTGGGGGGGGTGAACACTGAAGCTTTCTTT	CASSTVGGVNTEAFF
many	TRBV5-1	NA	14	TRBJ1-2	TGCGCCAGCAGCCACCGGGGACACGCCTATGGCTACACCTTC	CASSHRGHAYGYTF
many	TRBV4-2	NA	17	TRBJ2-2	TGTGCCAGCAGCCAAGGCCTGACGGGTCGACTGGCCGGGGAGCTGTTTTTT	CASSQGLTGRLAGELFF
NA	TRBV7-8	TRBD2	17	TRBJ2-5	TGTGCCAGCAGACCAAGCCCTAGCGGGGCGGGGCGGGGGACCCAGTACTTC	CASRPSPSGAGRGTQYF
few	TRBV3-1	TRBD1	17	TRBJ1-2	TGTGCCAGCAGCCGACACGAGACAGGGGGGGTCGGCTATGGCTACACCTTC	CASSRHETGGVGYGYTF
few	TRBV20-1	TRBD1	13	TRBJ2-7	TGCAGTGCTACTCCAGGGGGCGTCGACGAGCAGTACTTC	CSATPGGVDEQYF
NA	TRBV10-3	NA	16	TRBJ1-3	TGTGCCATCAGTGAGTTCACAAGTACCTCTGGAAACACCATATATTTT	CAISEFTSTSGNTIYF
NA	TRBV12-3/TRBV12-4	NA	11	TRBJ1-5	TGTGCCAGCATTTTTTATCAGCCCCAGCATTTT	CASIFYQPQHF
NA	TRBV24-1	TRBD2	16	TRBJ2-1	TGTGCCACCAGTGACCGAGGACTAGCGGGAGAGAGTGAGCAGTTCTTC	CATSDRGLAGESEQFF
NA	TRBV24-1	NA	16	TRBJ2-3	TGTGCCACCAGTGATTTGGGGGGGGCAAGCACAGATACGCAGTATTTT	CATSDLGGASTDTQYF
NA	TRBV9	NA	14	TRBJ2-7	TGTGCCAGCAGCGTAGCTAGCGATTACTACGAGCAGTACTTC	CASSVASDYYEQYF
many	TRBV20-1	TRBD1	15	TRBJ2-2	TGCAGTGCAGTACCGGGACAGGGGGCGCCCGGGGAGCTGTTTTTT	CSAVPGQGAPGELFF
many	TRBV7-2	NA	14	TRBJ1-5	TGTGCCAGCACTAAAGCCTTCGGGGGTCAGCCCCAGCATTTT	CASTKAFGGQPQHF
many	TRBV20-1	NA	18	TRBJ2-3	TGCAGTGCTAAACCGGGACACGTTCTTCATCTAGGCACAGATACGCAGTATTTT	CSAKPGHVLHLGTDTQYF
many	TRBV10-3	NA	13	TRBJ1-1	TGTGCCTCCAGGGCAGGATCGGGCACTGAAGCTTTCTTT	CASRAGSGTEAFF
NA	TRBV7-9	NA	15	TRBJ1-5	TGTGCCAGCAGCGAACCGGGGCCCCGGAATCAGCCCCAGCATTTT	CASSEPGPRNQPQHF
NA	TRBV20-1	NA	13	TRBJ2-7	TGCAGTGCTAGCGGGGACCCTCCCTACGAGCAGTACTTC	CSASGDPPYEQYF
few	TRBV11-2	NA	13	TRBJ1-3	TGTGCCAGCAGGGGCGTCTCTGGAAACACCATATATTTT	CASRGVSGNTIYF
few	TRBV5-4	TRBD2	17	TRBJ2-2	TGTGCCAGCAGCTTAGTCACCCTAGCGGAGGACACCGGGGAGCTGTTTTTT	CASSLVTLAEDTGELFF
many	TRBV29-1	NA	13	TRBJ2-7	TGCAGCGTTTCTCGTCCAGGGGACTACGAGCAGTACTTC	CSVSRPGDYEQYF
NA	TRBV24-1	NA	14	TRBJ2-5	TGTGCCATCGGAGCCAGGGATGGGCAAGAGACCCAGTACTTC	CAIGARDGQETQYF
many	TRBV5-1	TRBD2	15	TRBJ2-1	TGCGCCAGCAGCTTGGAGTCGAGCGGGGGCATGAGACAGTTCTTC	CASSLESSGGMRQFF
NA	TRBV3-1	NA	15	TRBJ2-7	TGTGCCAGCAGCCAAGATCGAGCCCGATCCTACGAGCAGTACTTC	CASSQDRARSYEQYF
NA	TRBV20-1	TRBD2	16	TRBJ2-4	TGCAGTGCTAAGACGATAGCGGGGGGCCCCGAAAACATTCAGTACTTC	CSAKTIAGGPENIQYF
few	TRBV7-8	NA	16	TRBJ2-2	TGTGCCAGCAGCTTAGCCGGCGGGACGAACACCGGGGAGCTGTTTTTT	CASSLAGGTNTGELFF
NA	TRBV5-1	NA	13	TRBJ2-5	TGCGCCAGCAGGAGGGGTTTCCAAGAGACCCAGTACTTC	CASRRGFQETQYF
many	TRBV5-1	TRBD2	16	TRBJ2-1	TGCGCCAGCAGCACGGCCGGGACTAGAAGGACCAATGAGCAGTTCTTC	CASSTAGTRRTNEQFF
few	TRBV20-1	NA	13	TRBJ2-2	TGCAGTCCTCCGAAGAAGGACACCGGGGAGCTGTTTTTT	CSPPKKDTGELFF
few	TRBV30	NA	13	TRBJ1-1	TGTGCCTGGAGTGTACTGGAGGGAACTGAAGCTTTCTTT	CAWSVLEGTEAFF
many	TRBV6-1	NA	16	TRBJ2-6	TGTGCCAGCAGGACAGAGTCTAGCTCTGGGGCCAACGTCCTGACTTTC	CASRTESSSGANVLTF
NA	TRBV2	TRBD1	14	TRBJ2-7	TGTGCCAGCAGAGACGGGACAGGGTCCTACGAGCAGTACTTC	CASRDGTGSYEQYF
NA	TRBV6-5	NA	11	TRBJ2-3	TGTGCCAGCAGTTACAAAGATACGCAGTATTTT	CASSYKDTQYF
few	TRBV20-1	TRBD2	17	TRBJ2-3	TGCAGTGCTATCCCCCTCGGACTAGCGGGGGGCACAGATACGCAGTATTTT	CSAIPLGLAGGTDTQYF
few	TRBV20-1	NA	14	TRBJ2-2	TGCAGTGCTAGGGCGGCAGCGAACACCGGGGAGCTGTTTTTT	CSARAAANTGELFF
NA	TRBV10-3	TRBD2	14	TRBJ2-7	TGTGCCATCAGTGCTAGCGGGGGGGCCTACGAGCAGTACTTC	CAISASGGAYEQYF
few	TRBV24-1	TRBD1	16	TRBJ2-2	TGTGCCACCAGTGATCTGGGGACAGGGGTGAACGGGGAGCTGTTTTTT	CATSDLGTGVNGELFF
many	TRBV4-1	NA	15	TRBJ1-1	TGCGCCAGCAGCCAAGGTGTTGCTAGGGGATCTGAAGCTTTCTTT	CASSQGVARGSEAFF
many	TRBV27	NA	13	TRBJ1-5	TGTGCCAGTACAAGGGGGAGTGGACAGCCCCAGCATTTT	CASTRGSGQPQHF
NA	TRBV6-4	NA	12	TRBJ2-2	TGTGCCAGCAGTGACGGAGGAAGGGAGCTGTTTTTT	CASSDGGRELFF